This TCR beta chain is from a study of blood T cells in healthy people across ages. The V gene lost 5 bases and the J gene lost 0 bases, with 15 bases spanning the gap. Looked up from germline, CDR1 is DFQATT and CDR2 is SNEGSKA (reference sequence). There are 15 residues in the CDR3. This clonotype was counted a few times. Caucasian, healthy and from Russia, the donors were aged between roughly 6 and 95. Peripheral blood from each donor was collected in a volume of approximately 10 milliliters. A J-beta primer mix and a sample-barcoded 5' primer were used in a second PCR of roughly 6 to 12 cycles. TCRdb recomputed calls from the 5' RACE reads with MiXCR, one row per CDR3 protein. This repertoire shows about 1.8 million distinct CDR3 sequences, 40% to 55% found once; its top ten account for around 2.1%.

Material: blood. The rearrangement uses TRBV20-1 and TRBJ2-3; the D is unclear. The receptor comes from a woman in her thirties or forties in good health. The CDR3 here is CSAAPGPLSTDTQYF. The CDR3, as DNA: TGCAGTGCTGCCCCTGGGCCCCTTAGCACAGATACGCAGTATTTT.